Listed below are T cell receptor beta chains from one sample, sequenced in a study of shared clonotypes between healthy human individuals. Repertoires were generated with immunoSEQ multiplex PCR, while TCRdb's copy carries only in-frame clones and drops some. The data hold about 680,000 clones, with roughly nine tenths observed a single time. The sequenced sample consisted of naive CD8+ T cells sorted from blood. The receptor source for this set is a man aged 30 to 39 in good health. Both conserved end residues are part of each CDR3. The D gene is left open where the match is weak. Part of the rows lack a size; the others show once, few, many or a class for expanded clones.

d_call,j_call,clone_size,v_call,cdr3_nt,cdr3_aa
TRBD2,TRBJ2-1,once,TRBV7-9,TGTGCCAGCAGCGAGATTACTAGCGGGAGTGCCGGTGAGCAGTTCTTC,CASSEITSGSAGEQFF
.,TRBJ1-1,.,TRBV27,TGTGCCAGCAGTTTTTACAGGGCTGACACTGAAGCTTTCTTT,CASSFYRADTEAFF
TRBD2,TRBJ2-1,.,TRBV6-5,TGTGCCAGCAGTTACTCGAGACTAGCGGAGCAGTTCTTC,CASSYSRLAEQFF
.,TRBJ2-5,.,TRBV7-9,TGTGCCAGCAGCCTCCCTTGGACGGGGGAGACCCAGTACTTC,CASSLPWTGETQYF
TRBD1,TRBJ1-2,once,TRBV15,TGTGCCACCAGCCCCAGGACAGGAGATGGCTACACCTTC,CATSPRTGDGYTF
TRBD1,TRBJ1-2,.,TRBV7-9,TGTGCCAGCAGCGACCTAGGGGGTGGAGGGGGCCTCTATGGCTACACCTTC,CASSDLGGGGGLYGYTF
.,TRBJ2-1,.,TRBV13,TGTGCCAGCAGCCCCCGAGCCACCCTTCTGGCCAATGAGCAGTTCTTC,CASSPRATLLANEQFF
.,TRBJ1-1,.,TRBV7-2,TGTGCCAGCACCGGGGCCGGGACGGAGGACACTGAAGCTTTCTTT,CASTGAGTEDTEAFF
TRBD1,TRBJ2-2,.,TRBV14,TGTGCCAGCAGCCAATCACCGGGACAGGGGGCCTCCCTCGTGACCGGGGAGCTGTTTTTT,CASSQSPGQGASLVTGELFF
TRBD1,TRBJ2-1,once,TRBV15,TGTGCCACCAGCTGGACAGGGGTCTCCTACAATGAGCAGTTCTTC,CATSWTGVSYNEQFF
.,TRBJ1-2,.,TRBV9,TGTGCCAGCAGCGTAGACAGGGAGAGGGGGTGGGATGGCTACACCTTC,CASSVDRERGWDGYTF
.,TRBJ1-3,once,TRBV7-9,TGTGCCAGCAGCTTAGTGACCTCTTCTGGAAACACCATATATTTT,CASSLVTSSGNTIYF
.,TRBJ1-4,.,TRBV30,TGTGCGGTGGAGGTGGGGTCAACTAATGAAAAACTGTTTTTT,CAVEVGSTNEKLFF
.,TRBJ2-7,.,TRBV18,TGTGCCAGCTCACCGGGTCACGCCTACGAGCAGTACTTC,CASSPGHAYEQYF
.,TRBJ2-2,.,TRBV6-6,TGTGCCAGCAGTTACGCCCCCGGGGAGCTGTTTTTT,CASSYAPGELFF
.,TRBJ2-2,.,TRBV19,TGTGCCAGTCAACCTCCGAACAATCCCGGGGAGCTGTTTTTT,CASQPPNNPGELFF
.,TRBJ2-5,.,TRBV13,TGTGCCAGCAGCCCGAACGGGGTAGAGACCCAGTACTTC,CASSPNGVETQYF
TRBD2,TRBJ2-3,.,TRBV27,TGTGCCAGCAGGAGGACTAGTGGGACAGATACGCAGTATTTT,CASRRTSGTDTQYF
.,TRBJ2-7,.,TRBV10-1,TGCGCCAGCAGTGAAAACTTGCCAGGGTTGTACCACGAGCAGTACTTC,CASSENLPGLYHEQYF
.,TRBJ2-6,few,TRBV27,TGTGCCAGCAGTTTCTGGGCGAGCTCTGGGGCCAACGTCCTGACTTTC,CASSFWASSGANVLTF